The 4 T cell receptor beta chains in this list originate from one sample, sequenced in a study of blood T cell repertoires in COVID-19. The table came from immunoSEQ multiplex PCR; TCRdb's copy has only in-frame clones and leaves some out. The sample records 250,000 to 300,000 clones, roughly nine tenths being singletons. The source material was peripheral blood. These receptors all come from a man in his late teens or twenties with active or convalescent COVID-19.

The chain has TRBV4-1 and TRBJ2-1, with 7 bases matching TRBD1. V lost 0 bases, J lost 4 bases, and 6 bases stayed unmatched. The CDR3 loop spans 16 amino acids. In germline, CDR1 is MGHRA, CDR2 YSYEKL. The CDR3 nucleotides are TGCGCCAGCAGCCAAGACGGGGACAGTGAATACAATGAGCAGTTCTTC. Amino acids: CASSQDGDSEYNEQFF.

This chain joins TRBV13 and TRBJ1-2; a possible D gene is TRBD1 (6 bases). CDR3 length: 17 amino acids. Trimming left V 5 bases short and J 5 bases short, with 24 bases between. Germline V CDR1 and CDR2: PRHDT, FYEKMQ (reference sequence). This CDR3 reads CASSPKLDTGPQYGYTF. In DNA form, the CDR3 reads TGTGCCAGCAGCCCTAAGCTCGATACAGGGCCCCAATATGGCTACACCTTC.

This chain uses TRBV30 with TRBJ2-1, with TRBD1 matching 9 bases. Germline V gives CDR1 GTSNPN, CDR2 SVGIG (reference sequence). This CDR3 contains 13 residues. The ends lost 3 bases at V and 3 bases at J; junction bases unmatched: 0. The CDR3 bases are TGTGCCTGGAGGGGACAGGGCTACAATGAGCAGTTCTTC. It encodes CAWRGQGYNEQFF.

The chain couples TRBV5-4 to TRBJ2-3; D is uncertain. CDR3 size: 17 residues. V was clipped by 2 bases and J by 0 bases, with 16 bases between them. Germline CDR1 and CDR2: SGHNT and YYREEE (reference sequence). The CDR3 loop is CASSLSSRHGSTDTQYF. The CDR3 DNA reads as TGTGCCAGCAGCTTAAGCAGTCGACACGGAAGCACAGATACGCAGTATTTT. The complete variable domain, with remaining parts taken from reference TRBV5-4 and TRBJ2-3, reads ETGVTQSPTHLIKTRGQQVTLRCSSQSGHNTVSWYQQALGQGPQFIFQYYREEENGRGNFPPRFSGLQFPNYSSELNVNALELDDSALYLCASSLSSRHGSTDTQYFGPGTRLTVL.